These 23 T cell receptor beta chains were all obtained from the same sample, sequenced in a study of blood T cell repertoires in COVID-19. Assay used: immunoSEQ multiplex PCR; TCRdb lists only in-frame clones, some missing. Of about 61,000 clones listed, almost 90% are singletons. Source material: peripheral blood. The source is a woman in her forties or fifties with active or convalescent COVID-19.

J is TRBJ2-5 and V is TRBV18; D perhaps matches TRBD1 (6 bases). CDR3 size: 14 residues. Germline V gene data show CDR1 as KGHSH and CDR2 as LQKENI. Trimming shortened V by 2 bases and J by 1 base, and 8 bases separated the two germline ends. CDR3 loop: CASSPTGFQETQYF. In nucleotides, the CDR3 is TGTGCCAGCTCACCAACAGGGTTCCAAGAGACCCAGTACTTC.

This clone was recorded once. V usage is TRBV5-1 and J usage is TRBJ1-1; D possibly corresponds to TRBD1 (5 bases). Per the germline V gene, CDR1 is SGHRS and CDR2 is YFSETQ. The V end was cut by 6 bases, the J end by 4 bases, with 22 bases between. This CDR3 comprises 16 residues. The CDR3 coding sequence is TGCGCCAGCACCTCGGGCACGGGGGACGGGGGCACTGAAGCTTTCTTT. It specifies CASTSGTGDGGTEAFF. The complete variable domain, with remaining parts taken from reference TRBV5-1 and TRBJ1-1, reads KAGVTQTPRYLIKTRGQQVTLSCSPISGHRSVSWYQQTPGQGLQFLFEYFSETQRNKGNFPGRFSGRQFSNSRSEMNVSTLELGDSALYLCASTSGTGDGGTEAFFGQGTRLTVV.

CDR3 region: CASSRPGQGYGYTF. The CDR3 nucleotides read TGTGCCAGCAGCCGACCGGGACAGGGCTATGGCTACACCTTC. The rearrangement links TRBV28 to TRBJ1-2; 9 bases agree with TRBD1. The CDR3 is 14 residues long. Germline CDR1 reads MDHEN; CDR2 reads SYDVKM. Trimming at V came to 6 bases and at J to 4 bases, leaving 6 bases not matched to a gene.

In its sample, this clone was seen a few times. This chain joins TRBV7-3 and TRBJ1-2; TRBD1 agrees at 7 bases. The CDR3 covers 14 residues. The V gene's germline CDR1 is SGHTA and CDR2 FQGTGA. V lost 0 bases and J lost 8; bases outside the gene matches: 6. CDR3 coding DNA: TGTGCCAGCAGCTTAACAGGGGGCCCTGAGGGCTACACCTTC. Its protein is CASSLTGGPEGYTF. The whole variable domain, filled in from reference TRBV7-3 and TRBJ1-2, reads GAGVSQTPSNKVTEKGKYVELRCDPISGHTALYWYRQSLGQGPEFLIYFQGTGAADDSGLPNDRFFAVRPEGSVSTLKIQRTERGDSAVYLCASSLTGGPEGYTFGSGTRLTVV.

The chain carries TRBV7-2 and TRBJ2-7; D remains ambiguous. Trimming removed 6 bases at V and 3 bases at J, with 9 bases between. CDR1 and CDR2 (germline): SGHTA, FQGNSA. The CDR3 length is 12 residues. The CDR3: CASRSLNYEQYF. CDR3 DNA: TGTGCCAGCAGGAGTTTAAACTACGAGCAGTACTTC.

This sequence joins TRBV19 and TRBJ1-1, with D perhaps TRBD1 (6 bases). CDR1 is LNHDA, CDR2 SQIVND, per germline (reference sequence). V lost 5 bases, J lost 5 bases, and 18 bases lay in between. CDR3 length: 15 residues. The CDR3 reads CASSPRGQYGTEAFF. The CDR3, as DNA: TGTGCCAGTAGTCCCCGAGGACAGTATGGTACTGAAGCTTTCTTT.

The rearrangement links TRBV11-2 to TRBJ1-2, with D unclear. V lost 1 base and J 0 bases, leaving 9 bases between the germline ends. CDR1 is SGHAT and CDR2 is FQNNGV in the germline V gene. The CDR3 length is 15 residues. The CDR3 loop reads CASSLGRGPNYGYTF. For the CDR3, the DNA is TGTGCCAGCAGCTTAGGTCGGGGTCCTAACTATGGCTACACCTTC.

The table lists this clone with many counts. This chain connects TRBV5-4 to TRBJ2-5; 9 bases are shared with TRBD1. J lost 5 bases, V lost 1 base, and 3 bases had no gene match. The germline V gene encodes CDR1 SGHNT and CDR2 YYREEE (reference sequence). CDR3 length: 14 amino acids. The CDR3 DNA sequence: TGTGCCAGCAGCTTGACCGGGACAGGGGAGACCCAGTACTTC. This encodes CASSLTGTGETQYF.

Notes on this clone: Other DNA sequences in this specimen translate into the identical CDR3. The genes are TRBV5-4 and TRBJ2-2, with 14 bases identical to TRBD2. The CDR3 is 17 amino acids. The V gene's germline CDR1 is SGHNT and CDR2 YYREEE (reference sequence). J lost 2 bases, V lost 5 bases, and 5 bases had no gene match. In nucleotides, the CDR3 is TGTGCCAGCAGGGGTGGACTAGCGGGAGGAAACACCGGGGAGCTGTTTTTT. Protein: CASRGGLAGGNTGELFF.

CDR3 nucleotides: TGTGCCAGCAGCTTCAGCGGGAGAGGCACAGATACGCAGTATTTT. Amino acid sequence: CASSFSGRGTDTQYF. The chain is built from TRBV7-3 and TRBJ2-3, with 8 bases lining up with TRBD2. The length of the CDR3 is 15 residues. Germline assignment: CDR1 SGHTA and CDR2 FQGTGA. V shed 3 bases, J shed 1 base, and the junction held 3 bases outside the gene matches.

The rearrangement uses TRBV29-1 and TRBJ2-1; 10 nucleotides agree with TRBD1. In germline, CDR1 is SQVTM, CDR2 ANQGSEA. This CDR3 comprises 16 residues. The V segment lost 2 bases and the J segment 3 bases; nucleotides outside the gene matches: 7. The CDR3 region is CSVERGQGVIYNEQFF. The CDR3 bases are TGCAGCGTTGAAAGAGGACAGGGGGTGATCTACAATGAGCAGTTCTTC.

The chain joins TRBV9 to TRBJ2-7; possibly TRBD1 for D (5 bases). V was clipped by 1 base and J by 2 bases, with 13 bases between them. Germline values: CDR1 SGDLS, CDR2 YYNGEE. The CDR3 has 15 amino acids. The DNA of the CDR3 is TGTGCCAGCAGCGTATCTTCAGGGAACGCCTACGAGCAGTACTTC. Residues: CASSVSSGNAYEQYF. The full variable domain, with the rest looked up from reference TRBV9 and TRBJ2-7, is DSGVTQTPKHLITATGQRVTLRCSPRSGDLSVYWYQQSLDQGLQFLIQYYNGEERAKGNILERFSAQQFPDLHSELNLSSLELGDSALYFCASSVSSGNAYEQYFGPGTRLTVT.

About this clone: One junction end disagrees with the germline gene, perhaps due to a read error. The rearrangement links TRBV2 to TRBJ2-1; TRBD2 agrees at 12 bases. CDR1 is SNHLY, CDR2 FYNNEI, per germline. CDR3 size: 16 residues. The CDR3 region is CASREGTSGSYNEQFF. In nucleotides, the CDR3 is TGTGCCAGCAGAGAAGGGACTAGCGGGTCCTACAATGAGCAGTTCTTC.

Only a few counts were recorded for this clone. J is TRBJ1-1 and V is TRBV13, with D hard to call. The CDR3 has 12 residues. The V gene lost 5 bases and the J gene lost 10 bases, with 14 bases spanning the gap. Per germline, CDR1 PRHDT and CDR2 FYEKMQ (reference sequence). The DNA for the CDR3 is TGTGCCAGCAGCCCCATACCCGCGGGAGCTTTCTTT. Translation gives CASSPIPAGAFF.

The chain links TRBV9 to TRBJ2-1; no definite D call. V lost 2 bases and J lost 5, with 8 bases in between. The germline CDR1 and CDR2 sequences are SGDLS and YYNGEE. The CDR3 runs to 13 residues. Here the CDR3 reads CASSVRQNNEQFF. For the CDR3, the DNA is TGTGCCAGCAGCGTCAGGCAGAACAATGAGCAGTTCTTC.

The chain couples TRBV7-6 to TRBJ1-3; D remains ambiguous. V shed 2 bases and J shed 4 bases, with 12 bases lying between them. In germline, CDR1 is SGHVS, CDR2 FNYEAQ. This CDR3 spans 15 amino acids. The DNA of the CDR3 is TGTGCCAGCAGCTTAAGTGGTGGGCACGGAAACACCATATATTTT. Protein product: CASSLSGGHGNTIYF.

This clone was seen just once. This chain connects TRBV24-1 to TRBJ1-2, with TRBD1 matching 7 bases. This CDR3 comprises 12 residues. After removal of 8 bases from V and 6 bases from J, the junction contained 5 bases not matched to a gene. CDR1 is KGHDR, CDR2 SFDVKD, per germline. CDR3 coding DNA: TGTGCCACCACAGGGGGTATGGATGGCTACACCTTC. Protein product: CATTGGMDGYTF.

The rearrangement links TRBV4-1 to TRBJ2-1; a possible D gene is TRBD1 (5 bases). The CDR3 extends over 16 amino acids. The germline gives CDR1 MGHRA, CDR2 YSYEKL. Trimming stripped 8 bases from V and 0 bases from J, with 17 bases between. Here the CDR3 DNA reads TGCGCCAGCCAACCTACCGGGCAGGGCTCCTACAATGAGCAGTTCTTC. Protein sequence: CASQPTGQGSYNEQFF.

The V and J genes are TRBV6-1 and TRBJ2-7; 11 bases are shared with TRBD1. Germline-derived CDR1 and CDR2 are MNHNS and SASEGT. V lost 0 bases and J lost 3; bases outside the gene matches: 1. The CDR3 has 15 amino acids. CDR3 amino acids: CASSEAGTGGYEQYF. As DNA, the CDR3 is TGTGCCAGCAGTGAAGCCGGGACAGGGGGCTACGAGCAGTACTTC.

This clone was seen a single time. The genes are TRBV18 and TRBJ2-7, with 8 bases aligning to TRBD1. From germline, CDR1 is KGHSH and CDR2 LQKENI. This CDR3 region has 16 residues. V gave up 3 bases and J gave up 7 bases; unmatched junction bases: 14. The chain's CDR3 is CASSPQSAGGSSEQYF. CDR3 nucleotide sequence: TGTGCCAGCTCACCCCAATCGGCAGGGGGCAGCTCAGAGCAGTACTTC.

The chain employs TRBV4-1 and TRBJ2-2, with 7 nucleotides matching TRBD2. The V gene end was trimmed by 2 bases and the J gene end by 3 bases; junction bases not matched to a gene: 3. The germline V gene encodes CDR1 MGHRA and CDR2 YSYEKL. The CDR3 is 15 residues long. CDR3 DNA: TGCGCCAGCAGCCAATCTAGCGGAGACACCGGGGAGCTGTTTTTT. It codes for CASSQSSGDTGELFF.

The chain carries TRBV9 and TRBJ2-7, with 7 bases lining up with TRBD2. The germline gives CDR1 SGDLS, CDR2 YYNGEE. This CDR3 spans 14 amino acids. The J segment lost 0 bases and the V segment lost 7 bases, leaving 7 bases of the junction unmatched. In DNA form, the CDR3 reads TGTGCCAGCGGGCCCGGGACTACCTCCTACGAGCAGTACTTC. Its protein is CASGPGTTSYEQYF.

Comments on this clone: Different DNA sequences within this sample yield the same CDR3. V is TRBV5-1 and J is TRBJ1-2, with 9 nucleotides matching TRBD1. After removal of 5 bases from V and 2 bases from J, the junction contained 4 bases not matched to a gene. CDR1 and CDR2 (germline): SGHRS, YFSETQ. This CDR3 spans 14 amino acids. CDR3 protein: CASSSGQGNYGYTF. For the CDR3, the DNA is TGCGCCAGCAGTAGTGGACAGGGGAACTATGGCTACACCTTC.